Listed below are T cell receptor beta chains from one sample, sequenced in a study of response to subunit inactivated influenza vaccine. TCRdb used MiXCR to reprocess the RT-PCR reads, holding one entry per CDR3 protein. This table has 550,000 to 600,000 distinct CDR3 sequences, 12% appearing once. This specimen consisted of PBMCs from blood, obtained on the day of vaccination. These receptors all stem from a man aged 50 to 60 who received an inactivated influenza vaccine. Both conserved end residues are part of each CDR3. A D gene is named only where the DNA matches it firmly. Some rows mark clone size as missing; the rest say once, few, many or name a class of expanded clone.

D: .; V: TRBV11-2; size: .; J: TRBJ2-7; DNA: TGTGCCAGCAGCATCACTAGCTACGAGCAGTACTTC; CDR3: CASSITSYEQYF
D: .; V: TRBV20-1; size: few; J: TRBJ2-7; DNA: TGCAGTGCTAGAGATCTGCGACCGGGGGTCTACGAGCAGTACTTC; CDR3: CSARDLRPGVYEQYF
D: .; V: TRBV7-2; size: .; J: TRBJ1-5; DNA: TGTGCCAGCAGCTCTATGGGGACATGGCCCCTGTGGCCCCAGCATTTT; CDR3: CASSSMGTWPLWPQHF
D: TRBD1; V: TRBV2; size: .; J: TRBJ1-4; DNA: TGTGCCAGCAGTCCCATCGGGACAGGGAATGAAAAACTGTTTTTT; CDR3: CASSPIGTGNEKLFF
D: TRBD2; V: TRBV20-1; size: few; J: TRBJ2-1; DNA: TGCAGTGCTCAGCTTGCGGGGGGGAATGAGCAGTTCTTC; CDR3: CSAQLAGGNEQFF
D: TRBD1; V: TRBV7-8; size: .; J: TRBJ2-2; DNA: TGTGCCAGCAGCTCGGGACAGCTCACCGGGGAGCTGTTTTTT; CDR3: CASSSGQLTGELFF
D: .; V: TRBV7-7; size: many; J: TRBJ1-1; DNA: TGTGCTAGCAGCTCCGGACTGAACACTGAAGCTTTCTTT; CDR3: CASSSGLNTEAFF
D: .; V: TRBV7-7; size: .; J: TRBJ2-7; DNA: TGTGCTAGCAGCTTAGGTCCGGGACTTACCACCTACGAGCAGTACTTC; CDR3: CASSLGPGLTTYEQYF
D: TRBD2; V: TRBV20-1; size: many; J: TRBJ2-1; DNA: TGCAGTGCTTTGAGCGGGGGCTACAATGAGCAGTTCTTC; CDR3: CSALSGGYNEQFF
D: TRBD1; V: TRBV6-2/TRBV6-3; size: .; J: TRBJ2-4; DNA: TGTGCCAGCAGTTACCCCGGGACAGGGGCCATTCAGTACTTC; CDR3: CASSYPGTGAIQYF
D: .; V: TRBV6-2/TRBV6-3; size: many; J: TRBJ2-2; DNA: TGTGCCAGCAGAACCTCCCGATACGGTAACACCGGGGAGCTGTTTTTT; CDR3: CASRTSRYGNTGELFF
D: .; V: TRBV20-1; size: few; J: TRBJ2-7; DNA: TGCAGTGCTAGAGTCCTACAGGGCTACGAGCAGTACTTC; CDR3: CSARVLQGYEQYF
D: TRBD1; V: TRBV9; size: many; J: TRBJ2-6; DNA: TGTGCCAGCAGCGCGGGGACAGGGAGGGTTGGGGCCAACGTCCTGACTTTC; CDR3: CASSAGTGRVGANVLTF
D: .; V: TRBV10-3; size: few; J: TRBJ2-4; DNA: TGTGCCATCAGTGACGGGGTGGCCAAAAACATTCAGTACTTC; CDR3: CAISDGVAKNIQYF
D: .; V: TRBV19; size: .; J: TRBJ1-6; DNA: TGTGCCAGTAGTACGGCAGGAAACTCCTATAATTCACCCCTCCACTTT; CDR3: CASSTAGNSYNSPLHF
D: .; V: TRBV7-2; size: .; J: TRBJ2-5; DNA: TGTGCCAGCAGCTTAATGTCAGTTCAAGAGACCCAGTACTTC; CDR3: CASSLMSVQETQYF
D: .; V: TRBV11-3; size: many; J: TRBJ2-1; DNA: TGTGCCAGCAGCTTAGATCATCAGCGGGACAATGAGCAGTTCTTC; CDR3: CASSLDHQRDNEQFF
D: .; V: TRBV7-2; size: .; J: TRBJ1-4; DNA: TGTGCCAGCAGCTCCCTATGGGGGATCACTAATGAAAAACTGTTTTTT; CDR3: CASSSLWGITNEKLFF
D: .; V: TRBV29-1; size: .; J: TRBJ2-3; DNA: TGCAGCGTTGGGTTTGATACGCAGTATTTT; CDR3: CSVGFDTQYF
D: .; V: TRBV7-2; size: .; J: TRBJ1-5; DNA: TGTGCCAGCAGCTTAGGGGGCCCTATATGGGAGCCCCAGCATTTT; CDR3: CASSLGGPIWEPQHF
D: .; V: TRBV7-9; size: .; J: TRBJ1-1; DNA: TGTGCCAGCAGCCCCCGCGGAGAGTACACTGAAGCTTTCTTT; CDR3: CASSPRGEYTEAFF
D: TRBD2; V: TRBV12-3/TRBV12-4; size: .; J: TRBJ2-2; DNA: TGTGCCAGCAGACTAGCGGGAGGAAACGGGGAGCTGTTTTTT; CDR3: CASRLAGGNGELFF
D: .; V: TRBV12-3/TRBV12-4; size: many; J: TRBJ2-2; DNA: TGTGCCAGCGGAGTTACGAACACCGGGGAGCTGTTTTTT; CDR3: CASGVTNTGELFF
D: TRBD1; V: TRBV11-3; size: .; J: TRBJ2-1; DNA: TGTGCCAGCAGCATAGGACAGGGTGGCGAGCAGTTCTTC; CDR3: CASSIGQGGEQFF
D: .; V: TRBV6-2/TRBV6-3; size: few; J: TRBJ1-2; DNA: TGTGCCAGCGGAGACTATGGCTACACCTTC; CDR3: CASGDYGYTF
D: .; V: TRBV12-3/TRBV12-4; size: few; J: TRBJ1-1; DNA: TGTGCCAGCAGGAGGGACACCACTGAAGCTTTCTTT; CDR3: CASRRDTTEAFF
D: .; V: TRBV5-1; size: few; J: TRBJ1-6; DNA: TGCGCCAGCAGCAGGCAGACAGTAACCAATTCACCCCTCCACTTT; CDR3: CASSRQTVTNSPLHF
D: TRBD2; V: TRBV20-1; size: .; J: TRBJ2-7; DNA: TGCAGTGCTAGGTCAATAGCGGGGCCAAACGAGCAGTACTTC; CDR3: CSARSIAGPNEQYF
D: .; V: TRBV10-3; size: .; J: TRBJ1-6; DNA: TGTGCCATCAGTGAGTCCGAAGGGGCTAAATCACCCCTCCACTTT; CDR3: CAISESEGAKSPLHF
D: .; V: TRBV5-1; size: few; J: TRBJ2-7; DNA: TGCGCCAGCAGCATCCGGGACCACGAGGGGCAGTACTTC; CDR3: CASSIRDHEGQYF
D: .; V: TRBV4-1; size: few; J: TRBJ2-7; DNA: TGCGCCAGCAGCGTCCCCGGGTCCCCCGAGCAGTACTTC; CDR3: CASSVPGSPEQYF
D: TRBD1; V: TRBV12-3/TRBV12-4; size: .; J: TRBJ2-1; DNA: TGTGCCAGCAGTTTAGGGGACAGCCTCTACGTCAATGAGCAGTTCTTC; CDR3: CASSLGDSLYVNEQFF
D: TRBD2; V: TRBV2; size: .; J: TRBJ2-3; DNA: TGTGCCCGTCTGCTTGGGACTAGGAGTACAGATACGCAGTATTTT; CDR3: CARLLGTRSTDTQYF
D: TRBD2; V: TRBV4-2; size: .; J: TRBJ2-5; DNA: TGTGCCAGCAGCCAAGGGACTAGCGGGGAGACCCAGTACTTC; CDR3: CASSQGTSGETQYF
D: .; V: TRBV14; size: many; J: TRBJ2-3; DNA: TGTGCCAGCAGCCACCTCACAGATACGCAGTATTTT; CDR3: CASSHLTDTQYF
D: TRBD1; V: TRBV5-5; size: few; J: TRBJ2-5; DNA: TGTGCCAGCAGCTTAGACAGGGGGCCGGGGGAGACCCAGTACTTC; CDR3: CASSLDRGPGETQYF
D: .; V: TRBV5-5; size: .; J: TRBJ2-7; DNA: TGTGCCAGCAGCTTCGGGACGGCGAGGTCCTACGAGCAGTACTTC; CDR3: CASSFGTARSYEQYF
D: .; V: TRBV6-2/TRBV6-3; size: .; J: TRBJ2-2; DNA: TGTGCCAGCAGTTTCGGGCACGGGGAGCTGTTTTTT; CDR3: CASSFGHGELFF
D: .; V: TRBV4-2; size: many; J: TRBJ2-2; DNA: TGTGCCAGCAGCCAAGAGTGGCAGGGGAGGACCGGGGAGCTGTTTTTT; CDR3: CASSQEWQGRTGELFF
D: .; V: TRBV15; size: .; J: TRBJ2-1; DNA: TGTGCCACCGCAGTCGGGAAGAGCTCCTACAATGAGCAGTTCTTC; CDR3: CATAVGKSSYNEQFF
D: TRBD1; V: TRBV10-2; size: few; J: TRBJ1-4; DNA: TGCGCCATCGGACAGGGACGCGTTGAAAAACTGTTTTTT; CDR3: CAIGQGRVEKLFF
D: .; V: TRBV20-1; size: .; J: TRBJ2-7; DNA: TGCAGTGCTAGAGATAGCGGTAGGGACGAGCAGTACTTC; CDR3: CSARDSGRDEQYF
D: TRBD1; V: TRBV7-9; size: .; J: TRBJ2-7; DNA: TGTGCCAGCAGCTCGGGACAGGTTGGCGACGTCCAGTACTTC; CDR3: CASSSGQVGDVQYF
D: .; V: TRBV5-1; size: few; J: TRBJ2-5; DNA: TGCGCCAGCAGCTTGGTGCCGGGATCACAAGAGACCCAGTACTTC; CDR3: CASSLVPGSQETQYF
D: .; V: TRBV15; size: .; J: TRBJ2-5; DNA: TGTGCCACCAGCAGGACTTGGGGAACTGGAGGAGAGACCCAGTACTTC; CDR3: CATSRTWGTGGETQYF
D: .; V: TRBV29-1; size: .; J: TRBJ1-2; DNA: TGCAGCGCCCTGGGGCCCTATGGCTACACCTTC; CDR3: CSALGPYGYTF
D: TRBD1; V: TRBV20-1; size: .; J: TRBJ2-5; DNA: TGCAGTGCTACGGGACAGGGGCCCCAAGAGACCCAGTACTTC; CDR3: CSATGQGPQETQYF
D: .; V: TRBV20-1; size: many; J: TRBJ1-1; DNA: TGCAGTGCTAGTAGGGGGAGGAACACTGAAGCTTTCTTT; CDR3: CSASRGRNTEAFF
D: .; V: TRBV7-2; size: .; J: TRBJ2-6; DNA: TGTGCCAGCAGCAAGGGACCCAACTCTGGGGCCAACGTCCTGACTTTC; CDR3: CASSKGPNSGANVLTF